The 5 T cell receptor beta chains in this list originate from one sample, sequenced in a study of cytomegalovirus exposure and HLA in healthy donors. PCR primers comprised 60 Vbeta and 13 Jbeta primers. Clones were read by immunoSEQ multiplex PCR, and TCRdb kept only the in-frame ones, dropping some. The data hold about 190,000 clones, with roughly 76% observed a single time. The sequencing input was PBMCs. These receptors originate from a woman in her twenties or thirties in good health and CMV-seropositive.

The rearrangement links TRBV7-8 to TRBJ2-3; D perhaps matches TRBD1 (5 bases). The CDR3 runs 15 residues. V lost 2 bases and J lost 1, with 10 bases in between. Germline-derived CDR1 and CDR2 are SGHVS and FQNEAQ. The CDR3 is CASSLLGRGTDTQYF. The CDR3 nucleotides read TGTGCCAGCAGCTTACTAGGCAGGGGCACAGATACGCAGTATTTT.

The chain carries TRBV7-9 and TRBJ1-2; D perhaps matches TRBD1 (6 bases). CDR3 length equals 15 residues. Trimming took off 1 base at V and 4 bases at J, with 13 bases between the two ends. CDR1 and CDR2 (germline): SEHNR, FQNEAQ (reference sequence). The CDR3 protein is CASSLGAGAIYGYTF. CDR3 DNA sequence: TGTGCCAGCAGCTTAGGGGCAGGGGCAATCTATGGCTACACCTTC.

This chain connects TRBV27 to TRBJ2-5, with 9 bases matching TRBD2. The germline gives CDR1 MNHEY, CDR2 SMNVEV (reference sequence). The V and J ends lost 4 bases and 0 bases, in that order; junction bases with no gene match: 3. CDR3 length: 15 amino acids. CDR3: CASSSLAGYQETQYF. CDR3 in DNA: TGTGCCAGCAGTTCACTAGCGGGTTACCAAGAGACCCAGTACTTC.

V is TRBV5-1 and J is TRBJ2-7; D might be TRBD1 (5 bases). CDR3 length equals 17 residues. The germline V and J ends were trimmed by 0 bases and 3 bases, with 19 bases remaining between them. Germline V gene lookup returns CDR1 SGHRS and CDR2 YFSETQ. The CDR3 loop is CASSLVPPPVGLYEQYF. The CDR3 DNA sequence: TGCGCCAGCAGCTTGGTCCCACCCCCCGTGGGGCTCTACGAGCAGTACTTC.

The rearrangement uses TRBV14 and TRBJ2-5; 8 nucleotides align to TRBD2. CDR1 and CDR2 (germline): SGHDN, FVKESK. CDR3 length: 15 amino acids. V shed 4 bases and J 1 base; nucleotides not matched to a gene: 5. The CDR3 DNA reads TGTGCCAGCAGCCTGGGGCTAGCGGGCCAAGAGACCCAGTACTTC. This codes for CASSLGLAGQETQYF.